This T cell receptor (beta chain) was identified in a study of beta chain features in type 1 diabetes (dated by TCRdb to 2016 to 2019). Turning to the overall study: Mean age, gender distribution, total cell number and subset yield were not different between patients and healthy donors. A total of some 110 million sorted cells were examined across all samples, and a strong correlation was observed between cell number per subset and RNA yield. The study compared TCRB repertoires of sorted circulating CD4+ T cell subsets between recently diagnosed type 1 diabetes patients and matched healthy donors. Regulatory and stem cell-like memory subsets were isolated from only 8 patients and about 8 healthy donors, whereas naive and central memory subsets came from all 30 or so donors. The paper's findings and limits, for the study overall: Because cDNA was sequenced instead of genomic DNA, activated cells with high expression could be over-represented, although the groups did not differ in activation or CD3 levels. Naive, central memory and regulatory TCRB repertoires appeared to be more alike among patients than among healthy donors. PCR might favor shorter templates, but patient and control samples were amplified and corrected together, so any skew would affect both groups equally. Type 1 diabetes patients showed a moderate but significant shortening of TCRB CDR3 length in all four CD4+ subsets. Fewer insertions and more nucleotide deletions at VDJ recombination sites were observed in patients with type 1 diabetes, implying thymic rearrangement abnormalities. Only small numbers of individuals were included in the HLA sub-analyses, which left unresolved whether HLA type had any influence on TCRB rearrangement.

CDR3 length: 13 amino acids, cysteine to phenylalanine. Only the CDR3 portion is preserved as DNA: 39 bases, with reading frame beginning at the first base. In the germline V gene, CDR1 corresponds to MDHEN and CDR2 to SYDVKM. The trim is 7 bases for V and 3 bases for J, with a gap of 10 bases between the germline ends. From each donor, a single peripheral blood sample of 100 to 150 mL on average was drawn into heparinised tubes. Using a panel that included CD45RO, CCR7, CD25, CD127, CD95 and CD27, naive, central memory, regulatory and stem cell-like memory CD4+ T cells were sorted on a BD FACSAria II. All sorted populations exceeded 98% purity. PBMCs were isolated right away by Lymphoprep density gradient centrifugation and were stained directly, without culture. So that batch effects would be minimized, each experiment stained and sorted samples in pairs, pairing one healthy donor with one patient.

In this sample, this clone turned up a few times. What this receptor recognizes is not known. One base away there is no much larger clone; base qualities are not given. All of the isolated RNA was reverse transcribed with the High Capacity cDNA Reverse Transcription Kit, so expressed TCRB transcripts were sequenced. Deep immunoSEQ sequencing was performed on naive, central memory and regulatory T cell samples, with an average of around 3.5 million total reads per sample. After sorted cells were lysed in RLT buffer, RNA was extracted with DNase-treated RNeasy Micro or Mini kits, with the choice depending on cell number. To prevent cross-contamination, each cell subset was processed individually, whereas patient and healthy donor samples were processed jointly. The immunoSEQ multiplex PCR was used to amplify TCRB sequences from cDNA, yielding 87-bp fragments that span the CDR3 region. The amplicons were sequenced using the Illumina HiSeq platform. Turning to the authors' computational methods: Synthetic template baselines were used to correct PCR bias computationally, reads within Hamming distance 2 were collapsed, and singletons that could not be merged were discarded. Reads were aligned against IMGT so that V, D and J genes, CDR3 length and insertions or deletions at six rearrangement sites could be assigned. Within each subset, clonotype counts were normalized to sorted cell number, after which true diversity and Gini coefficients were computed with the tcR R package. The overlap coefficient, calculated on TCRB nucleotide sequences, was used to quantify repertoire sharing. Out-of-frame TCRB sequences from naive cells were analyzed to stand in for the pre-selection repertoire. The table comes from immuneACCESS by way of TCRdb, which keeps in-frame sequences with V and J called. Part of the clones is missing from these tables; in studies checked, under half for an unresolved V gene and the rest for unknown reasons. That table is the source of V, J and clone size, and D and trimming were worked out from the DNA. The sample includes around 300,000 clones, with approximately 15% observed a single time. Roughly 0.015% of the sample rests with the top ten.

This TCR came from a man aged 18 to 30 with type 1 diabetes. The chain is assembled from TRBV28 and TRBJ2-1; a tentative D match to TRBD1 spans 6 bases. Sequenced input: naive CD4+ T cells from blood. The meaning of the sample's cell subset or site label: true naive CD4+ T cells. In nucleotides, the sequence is TGTGCCAGCATAGGGGGAGTCTACAATGAGCAGTTCTTC. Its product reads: CASIGGVYNEQFF.